Here is one TCR beta chain with its context. How the authors handled the data: The assay estimated nucleated cells by amplifying reference gene primers. The protocol was immunoSEQ multiplex PCR, while the TCRdb copy is restricted to in-frame clones and leaves out a portion. That table supplies the V and J calls and clone size; D and trimming were determined from the DNA. The data hold 28,000 or so clones, with more than 65% observed a single time. This entry belongs to a study of blood T cell repertoires in COVID-19. Study information: Acute-phase and convalescent COVID-19 samples originated in the United States, Italy and Spain.

V gave up 0 bases and J gave up 3 bases; unmatched junction bases: 7. In germline, CDR1 is SGHRS, CDR2 YFSETQ. The CDR3 has 17 residues. Sequences were obtained from peripheral blood. The TCR sequence derives from a human donor in a cohort sampled during active COVID-19. The chain links TRBV5-1 to TRBJ2-5; TRBD2 aligns across 11 bases. CDR3 sequence reads: CASSLVSASGGKETQYF. The CDR3 bases are TGCGCCAGCAGCTTGGTGAGCGCTAGCGGGGGGAAAGAGACCCAGTACTTC.